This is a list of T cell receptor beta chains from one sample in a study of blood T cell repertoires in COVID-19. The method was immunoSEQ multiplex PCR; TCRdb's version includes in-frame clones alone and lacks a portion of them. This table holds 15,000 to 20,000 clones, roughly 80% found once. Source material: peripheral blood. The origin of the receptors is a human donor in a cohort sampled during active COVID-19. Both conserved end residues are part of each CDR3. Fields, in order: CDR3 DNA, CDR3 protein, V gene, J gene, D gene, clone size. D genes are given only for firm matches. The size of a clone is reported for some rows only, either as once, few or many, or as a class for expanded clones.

DNA: TGTGCCAGCAGCTTAGAAGGGGCTGGGAGCAATCAGCCCCAGCATTTT; CDR3: CASSLEGAGSNQPQHF; V: TRBV7-2; J: TRBJ1-5; D: NA; size: NA
DNA: TGTGCCAGCAGCTTGGAGGCAGGGGGCCACTACGAGCAGTACTTC; CDR3: CASSLEAGGHYEQYF; V: TRBV5-4; J: TRBJ2-7; D: TRBD1; size: NA
DNA: TGTGCCATCAGTGAGTCGGTCGCAGCGAACACCGGGGAGCTGTTTTTT; CDR3: CAISESVAANTGELFF; V: TRBV10-3; J: TRBJ2-2; D: NA; size: NA
DNA: TGTGCCAGCAGCCCAAGGCAAAGGGGCGGAGAGACCCAGTACTTC; CDR3: CASSPRQRGGETQYF; V: TRBV7-6; J: TRBJ2-5; D: NA; size: NA
DNA: TGTGCCAGCAGTAAAAGCAGGGGGCAAGAGACCCAGTACTTC; CDR3: CASSKSRGQETQYF; V: TRBV2; J: TRBJ2-5; D: TRBD1; size: NA
DNA: TGTGCCAGCATCTCTGTTGAGACACGGACCGGGGAGCTGTTTTTT; CDR3: CASISVETRTGELFF; V: TRBV6-6; J: TRBJ2-2; D: NA; size: NA
DNA: TGTGCCAGTAGTATAGATCGGGGGGCTGGCACTGAAGCTTTCTTT; CDR3: CASSIDRGAGTEAFF; V: TRBV19; J: TRBJ1-1; D: NA; size: NA
DNA: TGCGCCAGCAGCTTCGGGACTAGCGGGAGGGATACAGATACGCAGTATTTT; CDR3: CASSFGTSGRDTDTQYF; V: TRBV4-1; J: TRBJ2-3; D: TRBD2; size: once
DNA: TGTGCCAGCAGCCAAGATATGGAGGGTTTCCGAGAGACCCAGTACTTC; CDR3: CASSQDMEGFRETQYF; V: TRBV14; J: TRBJ2-5; D: NA; size: NA
DNA: TGTGCCAGCAGCCCAAGGACGGGAAACTACGAGCAGTACTTC; CDR3: CASSPRTGNYEQYF; V: TRBV11-1; J: TRBJ2-7; D: NA; size: NA
DNA: TGTGCCACCAGCAGAACTGGAACAGGGAAAACTGAAGCTTTCTTT; CDR3: CATSRTGTGKTEAFF; V: TRBV15; J: TRBJ1-1; D: NA; size: once
DNA: TGTGCCAGCAGCTTGGTCGCCGGAGCCTCTGGAAACACCATATATTTT; CDR3: CASSLVAGASGNTIYF; V: TRBV5-6; J: TRBJ1-3; D: NA; size: NA
DNA: TGCGCCAGCAGCAGCACGGGGGGCGACGAGACCCAGTACTTC; CDR3: CASSSTGGDETQYF; V: TRBV5-1; J: TRBJ2-5; D: NA; size: NA
DNA: TGTGCCAGCAGCAAACTAGCGGGGGCCCAAGAGACCCAGTACTTC; CDR3: CASSKLAGAQETQYF; V: TRBV7-7; J: TRBJ2-5; D: TRBD2; size: NA
DNA: TGTGCCACTGGGGTGGACAGAGTTCTTCAAGAGACCCAGTACTTC; CDR3: CATGVDRVLQETQYF; V: TRBV15; J: TRBJ2-5; D: NA; size: once
DNA: TGTGCCCCCCGAGAAGCTGAAGCTTTCTTT; CDR3: CAPREAEAFF; V: TRBV28; J: TRBJ1-1; D: NA; size: NA
DNA: TGTGCCAGTATGGAGCGAGGGACAGGGTTCAATCAGCCCCAGCATTTT; CDR3: CASMERGTGFNQPQHF; V: TRBV19; J: TRBJ1-5; D: TRBD1; size: NA
DNA: TGTGCCAGCAGCCGCGGGACAGGGGGCTCTGGGGCCAACGTCCTGACTTTC; CDR3: CASSRGTGGSGANVLTF; V: TRBV5-4; J: TRBJ2-6; D: TRBD1; size: NA
DNA: TGTGCCAGCAGCTTGTCTTACGGGAAGTTTGGATACAATGAGCAGTTCTTC; CDR3: CASSLSYGKFGYNEQFF; V: TRBV5-6; J: TRBJ2-1; D: NA; size: NA
DNA: TGTGCCTTGAAGCGAGCGGGGGATAGAGCGCTTGGCTACACCTTC; CDR3: CALKRAGDRALGYTF; V: TRBV30; J: TRBJ1-2; D: NA; size: few
DNA: TGTGCCAGCAGCTTAGAAGGGCTAGGAGGTGAAAAACTGTTTTTT; CDR3: CASSLEGLGGEKLFF; V: TRBV7-9; J: TRBJ1-4; D: NA; size: NA
DNA: TGCGCCAGCAGCTCCGGACAGGACTATGGCTACACCTTC; CDR3: CASSSGQDYGYTF; V: TRBV5-1; J: TRBJ1-2; D: TRBD1; size: NA
DNA: TGTGCCAGCAGCCAGTTGGGGCCGCTAACCTACGAGCAGTACTTC; CDR3: CASSQLGPLTYEQYF; V: TRBV14; J: TRBJ2-7; D: NA; size: few
DNA: TGCAGTGCTAGTTGGTACGGAGGCGAGGAGCAGTACTTC; CDR3: CSASWYGGEEQYF; V: TRBV20-1; J: TRBJ2-7; D: NA; size: NA
DNA: TGTGCCAGCAGTCCCGGGGACTTAGTTCTCTATGGCTACACCTTC; CDR3: CASSPGDLVLYGYTF; V: TRBV6-5; J: TRBJ1-2; D: NA; size: NA
DNA: TGTGCCAGCTCATTGGACTCTGAGGGAGAAAAACTGTTTTTT; CDR3: CASSLDSEGEKLFF; V: TRBV18; J: TRBJ1-4; D: NA; size: few
DNA: TGTGCCAGCACCACGATGACAGGGTCTGAAGCTTTCTTT; CDR3: CASTTMTGSEAFF; V: TRBV12-3/TRBV12-4; J: TRBJ1-1; D: TRBD1; size: NA
DNA: TGTGCCAGCAGTTTCAATCTCGGGGGCGAGCAGTACTTC; CDR3: CASSFNLGGEQYF; V: TRBV12-3/TRBV12-4; J: TRBJ2-7; D: NA; size: NA
DNA: TGTGCCAGCAGCCTCAACTGGGAGCAGTACTTC; CDR3: CASSLNWEQYF; V: TRBV6-5; J: TRBJ2-7; D: NA; size: once
DNA: TGCGCCAGCAGCCAAGATGGGACAGCTTTATGGCCCCAGCATTTT; CDR3: CASSQDGTALWPQHF; V: TRBV4-1; J: TRBJ1-5; D: TRBD1; size: NA
DNA: TGTGCCAGCAGCCCGACAGGCCCAGATACGCAGTATTTT; CDR3: CASSPTGPDTQYF; V: TRBV7-2; J: TRBJ2-3; D: NA; size: once
DNA: TGCGCCAGCAGCCAAGATAGTGTCGGTCTAGCGGGAGGGCCTGGGCAGTTCTTC; CDR3: CASSQDSVGLAGGPGQFF; V: TRBV4-1; J: TRBJ2-1; D: TRBD2; size: NA
DNA: TGTGCCATCAACGGGGGACTAGAGAAAGAGACCCAGTACTTC; CDR3: CAINGGLEKETQYF; V: TRBV10-3; J: TRBJ2-5; D: TRBD2; size: few